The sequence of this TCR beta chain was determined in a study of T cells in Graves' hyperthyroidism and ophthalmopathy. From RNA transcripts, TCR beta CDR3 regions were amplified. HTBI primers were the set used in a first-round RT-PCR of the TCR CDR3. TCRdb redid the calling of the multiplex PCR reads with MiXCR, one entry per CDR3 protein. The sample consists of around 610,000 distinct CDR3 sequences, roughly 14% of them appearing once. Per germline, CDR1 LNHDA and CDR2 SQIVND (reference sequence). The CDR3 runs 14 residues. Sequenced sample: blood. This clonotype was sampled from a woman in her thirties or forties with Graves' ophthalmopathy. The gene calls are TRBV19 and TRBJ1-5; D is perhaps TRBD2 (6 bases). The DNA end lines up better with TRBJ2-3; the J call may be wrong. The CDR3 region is CASSPGLANQPQYF. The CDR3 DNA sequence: TGTGCCAGTAGCCCGGGACTTGCCAATCAGCCCCAGTATTTT.